These 17 T cell receptor beta chains were all obtained from the same sample, sequenced in a study of tumor and adjacent non-tumor tissue in lung cancer. The library came from three nested PCR rounds adapted from ARM-PCR protocols. TCRdb itself ran the multiplex PCR reads through MiXCR, one entry per CDR3 protein. The data hold 44,000 or so distinct CDR3 sequences, with roughly 62% observed a single time. RNA was extracted from bulk tissue without any cell sorting. More than 3 cm separated this lung sample from the edge of the tumor. The specimen sequenced was distant non-tumor lung tissue. The receptor source for this set is a woman between 40 and 55 years old with non-small cell lung cancer.

With respect to this clonotype: One end of the junction does not line up with germline, which may come from a read error. This chain connects TRBV6-5 to TRBJ1-2, with 8 bases lining up with TRBD1. The CDR3 consists of 14 residues. Germline V gives CDR1 MNHEY, CDR2 SVGAGI. The CDR3 DNA sequence: TGTGCCAGCAGTTACCAGGGGGCTAACCATGGCTACACCTTC. This translates into CASSYQGANHGYTF.

This clonotype was counted a few times. A read error may be the cause here, since a much bigger clone is one base away. V gene TRBV29-1 combines with J gene TRBJ2-7, with D possibly called TRBD1 or TRBD2 (5 bases each). The CDR3 runs 12 residues. CDR1 and CDR2 from the germline V gene are SQVTM and ANQGSEA. The CDR3: CSAGTGTYEQCF. DNA for the CDR3: TGCAGCGCTGGGACGGGAACCTACGAGCAGTGCTTC.

Turning to this clonotype: A much more abundant neighbour one base away suggests this may be a read error. The V call is TRBV20-1, the J call TRBJ2-1; D is possibly TRBD1 (6 bases). The germline V gene encodes CDR1 DFQATT and CDR2 SNEGSKA (reference sequence). This CDR3 region has 13 residues. The CDR3 loop reads CGAIPDSYNEQFF. CDR3 in DNA: TGCGGTGCTATTCCGGACAGCTACAATGAGCAGTTCTTC.

On this clonotype: Since a much larger clone is just one base distant, this may be a read error. The chain has TRBV5-1 and TRBJ2-5; 10 nucleotides match TRBD2. The CDR3 covers 16 residues. The V gene's germline CDR1 is SGHRS and CDR2 YFSETQ. Trimming cost V 0 bases and J 5 bases; bases outside gene matches: 7. This chain's CDR3 is CASSLAASGRFETQYF. Here the CDR3 DNA reads TGCGCCAGCAGCTTGGCGGCTAGCGGGAGATTTGAGACCCAGTACTTC.

Concerning this clonotype: The junction departs from the called germline gene at one end, perhaps through a read error. This chain connects TRBV30 to TRBJ1-4; 8 bases are a match to TRBD1. This CDR3 has 14 amino acids. The germline gives CDR1 GTSNPN, CDR2 SVGIG (reference sequence). CDR3 coding DNA: TGTACCTGGACCCGGACAGGGTTGGGCAAAAAACTGTTTTTT. It encodes CTWTRTGLGKKLFF. The full variable domain, with the rest looked up from reference TRBV30 and TRBJ1-4, is SQTIHQWPATLVQPVGSPLSLECTVEGTSNPNLYWYRQAAGRGLQLLFYSVGIGQISSEVPQNLSASRPQDRQFILSSKKLLLSDSGFYLCTWTRTGLGKKLFFGSGTQLSVL.

Of note for this clonotype: The junction does not match germline at one end; this may be a read error. The chain combines TRBV6-1 with TRBJ1-2; 8 bases match TRBD1. The CDR3 contains 14 residues. Per the germline V gene, CDR1 is MNHNS and CDR2 is SASEGT. In DNA form, the CDR3 reads TGTGCTAGCAGACAGGGGACGGCAAACTATAGCTACACCTTC. As protein: CASRQGTANYSYTF.

For this clonotype: Without the conserved terminal phenylalanine or tryptophan, this CDR3 likely stems from a read error. This sequence joins TRBV5-5 and TRBJ2-7; 7 bases map to TRBD1. This CDR3 spans 14 amino acids. Germline loops: CDR1 SGHKS, CDR2 YYEKEE (reference sequence). CDR3 in DNA: TGTGCCAGCAAGCCCGGGACAGACTCCCACGAACAGTACTTA. Amino acid sequence: CASKPGTDSHEQYL.

The V call is TRBV29-1, the J call TRBJ2-5; D is perhaps TRBD1 or TRBD2 (6 bases each). This CDR3 is built from 13 residues. Germline V CDR1 and CDR2: SQVTM, ANQGSEA. CDR3 sequence (DNA): TGCAGTGCCGCAGTGTATGGGGGGCATACCCAGTACTTC. This sequence encodes CSAAVYGGHTQYF.

For the CDR3, the DNA is TGTGCCAGCAGCTTAATTGGGCGGAGGGCCCAAGGGACTCAGTACTTC. Residues: CASSLIGRRAQGTQYF. The chain is built from TRBV11-2 and TRBJ2-5, with a tentative D call TRBD2 (6 bases). V lost 2 bases, J lost 11 bases, and 24 bases lay in between. Per germline, CDR1 SGHAT and CDR2 FQNNGV. CDR3 length: 16 amino acids.

The gene calls are TRBV11-2 and TRBJ2-5; D may be TRBD2 (6 bases). V was clipped by 9 bases and J by 5 bases, with 19 bases between them. Germline CDR1 is SGHAT and CDR2 is FQNNGV. The CDR3 sequence is 14 residues long. Written as DNA, the CDR3 is TGTGCCAGAACCATGAGTGCAGGGAGGGAGACCCAGTACTTC. Translation gives CARTMSAGRETQYF.

Remarks on this clonotype: This may be a read error, as it is one base from a much larger clone. This sequence joins TRBV5-1 and TRBJ2-1; the D gene is possibly TRBD2 (6 bases). The germline V gene encodes CDR1 SGHRS and CDR2 YFSETQ. The CDR3 runs to 14 residues. The CDR3 bases are TGCGCCAGCAACTTGCTGGGGGGAGTCAATGAGCAGTTCTTC. This codes for CASNLLGGVNEQFF.

Remarks on this clonotype: One end of the junction fails to match germline, which may point to a read error. The rearrangement links TRBV6-1 to TRBJ1-1; D is undetermined. This CDR3 has 16 residues. CDR1 MNHNS and CDR2 SASEGT come from the germline V gene. CDR3 amino acids: CASSELAGQMNTEVFF. The CDR3 nucleotides are TGTGCCAGCAGTGAATTGGCAGGCCAAATGAACACTGAAGTTTTCTTT.

J is TRBJ1-5 and V is TRBV12-3 or TRBV12-4; no clear D gene. Between the trimmed V and J ends, which lost 8 bases and 5 bases, there was a span of 10 bases. The CDR3 is 12 residues long. For the CDR3, the DNA is TGTGCCAGCGGGTTCACAGATCAGCCCCAGCATTTT. Translating gives CASGFTDQPQHF.

As to this clonotype: A junction boundary mismatches the germline segment, possibly from a read error. This sequence joins TRBV12-3 or TRBV12-4 and TRBJ2-2; D remains ambiguous. The CDR3 contains 12 residues. The CDR3 protein is CPSKRYTGELFF. The CDR3 DNA reads TGTCCCAGCAAGAGATACACCGGGGAGCTGTTTTTT.

In regard to this clonotype: Sequence at one end of the junction differs from germline and may be a read error. The chain couples TRBV12-3 or TRBV12-4 to TRBJ2-1; 8 bases are a match to TRBD2. The CDR3 spans 16 residues. CDR3: CAGSLAATSAYNEQFF. The CDR3 DNA sequence: TGTGCCGGCAGTTTAGCTGCGACTAGCGCATACAATGAGCAGTTCTTC.

V gene TRBV19 combines with J gene TRBJ2-3; D might be TRBD2 (5 bases). Trimming stripped 11 bases from V and 1 base from J, with 19 bases between. CDR3 length: 15 amino acids. Germline V gene sequence: CDR1 LNHDA, CDR2 SQIVND (reference sequence). CDR3 nucleotides: TGTGCCGTCCGACCGGGATTATCGGGCACAGATACGCAGTATTTT. As protein: CAVRPGLSGTDTQYF.

Comment on this clonotype: One junction end disagrees with the germline gene, perhaps due to a read error. The chain links TRBV6-6 to TRBJ2-2, with TRBD1 as a possible D gene (6 bases). CDR3 length equals 13 residues. The germline V gene encodes CDR1 MNHNY and CDR2 SVGAGI (reference sequence). The CDR3 spells CASVPRVAGELLF. The CDR3 DNA follows: TGTGCCAGCGTCCCCAGGGTCGCAGGGGAGCTGTTATTT.